The sequence of this TCR beta chain was determined in a study of shared clonotypes between healthy human individuals. Study as a whole: The study used three CD4 naive, three CD4 memory, two CD8 naive and one CD8 memory plate per donor.

The assay ran at deep level. Several immunoSEQ plates received, in even portions, the genomic DNA of each subset. Profiled with immunoSEQ multiplex PCR; TCRdb holds only in-frame clones, not every one. The sample carries 800,000 to 1,200,000 clones, around 78% recorded once. The V gene lost 2 bases and the J gene lost 6 bases, with 10 bases spanning the gap. Germline V lookup: CDR1 MNHNY, CDR2 SVGAGI (reference sequence). CDR3 size: 13 residues. What was sequenced was memory CD4+ T cells from PBMCs. As for subset: CD45RA-negative fraction. The TCR was taken from a man aged 18 to 30 in good health. Some clones in this sample may be carry-over from other donors' samples. This chain uses TRBV6-6 with TRBJ2-5; D gene ambiguous. The CDR3 nucleotides are TGTGCCAGCAGTTACGCAGGAGAGAAGACCCAGTACTTC. Translating it yields CASSYAGEKTQYF.